The clone carrying this TCR beta chain was seen more than once but under ten times. Germline V gene lookup returns CDR1 SGHVS and CDR2 FQNEAQ. V lost 1 base, J lost 3 bases, and 13 bases lay in between. The CDR3 is 16 amino acids. This sample was taken from a study of blood T cell repertoires in COVID-19. The authors' processing: Scientists estimated how many nucleated cells there were by amplifying reference gene primers. TCRdb keeps only in-frame clones here, not all; method: immunoSEQ multiplex PCR. V and J calls and clone size are as listed in that table; D and trimming were resolved from the DNA. Among approximately 130,000 clones listed, roughly 86% were seen once.

This clonotype was sampled from a human donor in a cohort sampled during active COVID-19. The material sequenced was peripheral blood. The chain links TRBV7-8 to TRBJ1-5, with D hard to call. The CDR3 nucleotides read TGTGCCAGCAGCTTAGAAAGGTCACAGCTCAATCAGCCCCAGCATTTT. Translated, it gives CASSLERSQLNQPQHF.